This TCR beta chain derives from a study of blood T cell repertoires in COVID-19. Source study methods: From reference gene primer amplification, estimates of nucleated cell counts were derived. TCRdb's table, derived via immunoSEQ multiplex PCR, lists solely in-frame clones and lacks some. That table supplies the V and J calls and clone size; D and trimming were determined from the DNA. The table records some 250,000 clones, approximately 86% of them present only once. The V and J ends lost 1 base and 6 bases respectively, with 10 bases between them. This CDR3 contains 14 residues. Germline V gene sequence: CDR1 MGHDK, CDR2 SYGVNS.

Sample: peripheral blood. The sequence was obtained from a woman under 40 who had recovered from COVID-19. The chain carries TRBV25-1 and TRBJ1-5; maybe TRBD1 (5 bases). CDR3 in DNA: TGTGCCAGCAGTGAATCAGGGTATTTTCAGCCCCAGCATTTT. Translating gives CASSESGYFQPQHF.